This T cell receptor (beta chain) was recorded in a study of human T cells and chemical hapten exposure. Overall study results and limits: Versus controls, significantly more large CDR3 similarity clusters arose from expanded TCRs.

This CDR3 is built from 14 residues. The germline CDR1 and CDR2 sequences are SSHAT and FNYEAQ (reference sequence). This clonotype was counted many times. Its antigen is undetermined. One junction end disagrees with the germline gene, perhaps due to a read error. One entry per CDR3 protein, called by TCRdb with MiXCR from the RACE reads. The table includes about 120,000 distinct CDR3 sequences, 12% detected once. Time point here: patch test 1, 2 weeks after DPC sensitization. The sample's treatment: therapeutic diphenylcyclopropenone sensitization with weekly scalp DPC. This material consisted of whole blood, taken in connection with sensitization to the hapten diphenylcyclopropenone (DPC). The chain joins TRBV7-7 to TRBJ2-2; the D is unclear. The TCR comes from a woman aged 50 to 60 with alopecia areata. Some clones in this sample may be carry-over from other donors' samples. This CDR3 is CASRSLPNTGELFF. CDR3 in DNA: TGTGCTAGCAGGAGTTTACCTAACACCGGGGAGCTGTTTTTT.